This T cell receptor (beta chain) came from a study of blood T cells in healthy people across ages. There were healthy Caucasian individuals from Russia, aged roughly 6 to 100, serving as donors. Together with a sample-barcoded 5' primer, a J-beta primer mix was included in a second PCR lasting about 6 to 11 cycles. TCRdb re-called the 5' RACE reads through MiXCR, storing one row per CDR3 protein. The sample has under 850,000 distinct CDR3 sequences, roughly 35% seen once. This clonotype was seen repeatedly, ten times or more. Per germline, CDR1 SGHTA and CDR2 FQGNSA. The CDR3 has 13 amino acids. The V end was cut by 5 bases, the J end by 5 bases, with 10 bases between.

The chain links TRBV7-2 to TRBJ1-5; D ambiguous. This TCR derives from a man aged 18 to 35 in good health. Material for sequencing was blood. The CDR3: CASSLGPDQPQHF. The CDR3 nucleotides read TGTGCCAGCAGCCTCGGGCCCGATCAGCCCCAGCATTTT.